One T cell receptor beta chain is described in this entry. Its target is not known. The sample belongs to a study of cytomegalovirus exposure and HLA in healthy donors. The approximately 120-subject validation cohort, separate from the approximately 670-subject first cohort, included the donors. The CDR3 totals 15 residues. The V segment lost 5 bases and the J segment 0 bases; nucleotides outside the gene matches: 0. In germline, CDR1 is SGHTA, CDR2 FQGNSA. Data came from immunoSEQ multiplex PCR; TCRdb stores just in-frame clones and leaves some out. The table lists approximately 120,000 clones, approximately 90% of them singletons. Study-wide results and limits: Cytomegalovirus status was reportedly diagnosed by the classifier with high specificity and sensitivity.

The V and J genes are TRBV7-2 and TRBJ2-6; TRBD2 matches 8 bases. The specimen was PBMCs. This clonotype originated in a woman under 30 in good health and CMV-seronegative. The CDR3: CASSTSGSGANVLTF. As DNA, the CDR3 is TGTGCCAGCAGCACTAGCGGCTCTGGGGCCAACGTCCTGACTTTC. Drawing the rest from reference TRBV7-2 and TRBJ2-6, the complete variable domain is GAGVSQSPSNKVTEKGKDVELRCDPISGHTALYWYRQSLGQGLEFLIYFQGNSAPDKSGLPSDRFSAERTGGSVSTLTIQRTQQEDSAVYLCASSTSGSGANVLTFGAGSRLTVL.